Given below is one TCR beta chain in context. Source study methods: The authors estimated nucleated cell counts from reference gene primer amplification. The protocol was immunoSEQ multiplex PCR, while the TCRdb copy is restricted to in-frame clones and leaves out a portion. The DNA gave D and trimming, while V, J and clone size come from that table. This table holds about 180,000 clones, about 87% found once. V lost 7 bases and J lost 4, with 42 bases in between. Germline CDR1 ENHRY, CDR2 SYGVKD. This CDR3 region has 23 residues. The record originates from a study of blood T cell repertoires in COVID-19. About the research overall: The United States, Italy and Spain supplied acute and convalescent COVID-19 samples.

The sample comprised peripheral blood. The chain carries TRBV10-3 and TRBJ2-3, with D possibly TRBD1 on 5 matching bases. The TCR comes from a woman in her twenties or thirties with acute or convalescent COVID-19. This CDR3 reads CAIMAHAIGPGQRLGSFPDTQYF. The CDR3 nucleotides read TGTGCCATCATGGCCCATGCCATAGGACCAGGGCAACGACTGGGAAGCTTCCCAGATACGCAGTATTTT.